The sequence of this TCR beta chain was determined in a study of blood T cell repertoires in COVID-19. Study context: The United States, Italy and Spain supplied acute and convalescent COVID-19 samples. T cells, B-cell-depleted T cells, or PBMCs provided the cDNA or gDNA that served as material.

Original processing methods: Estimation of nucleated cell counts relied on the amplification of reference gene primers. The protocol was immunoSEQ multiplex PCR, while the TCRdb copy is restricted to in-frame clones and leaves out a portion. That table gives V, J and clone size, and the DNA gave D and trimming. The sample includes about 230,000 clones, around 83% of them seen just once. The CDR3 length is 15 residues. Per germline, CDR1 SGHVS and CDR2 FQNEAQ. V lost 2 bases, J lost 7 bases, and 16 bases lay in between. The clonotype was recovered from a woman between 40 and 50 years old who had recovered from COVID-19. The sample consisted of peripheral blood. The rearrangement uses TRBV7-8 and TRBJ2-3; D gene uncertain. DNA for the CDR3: TGTGCCAGCAGCTTACCCTTAACATCACCCTATACGCAGTATTTT. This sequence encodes CASSLPLTSPYTQYF.